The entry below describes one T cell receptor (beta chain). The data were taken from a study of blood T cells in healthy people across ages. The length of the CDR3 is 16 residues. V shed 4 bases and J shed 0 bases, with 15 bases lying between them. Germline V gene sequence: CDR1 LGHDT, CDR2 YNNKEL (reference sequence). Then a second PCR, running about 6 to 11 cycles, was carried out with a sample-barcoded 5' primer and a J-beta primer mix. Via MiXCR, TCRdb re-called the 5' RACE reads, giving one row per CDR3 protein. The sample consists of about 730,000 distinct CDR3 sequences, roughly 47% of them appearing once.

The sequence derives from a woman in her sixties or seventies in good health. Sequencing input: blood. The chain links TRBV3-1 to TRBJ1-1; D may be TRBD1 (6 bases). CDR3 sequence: CASSLTWGRLNTEAFF. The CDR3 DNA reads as TGTGCCAGCAGCCTCACGTGGGGGCGGTTGAACACTGAAGCTTTCTTT.